This T cell receptor beta chain was found in a study of cytomegalovirus exposure and HLA in healthy donors. General study points: Most TCR sequences were seen very rarely across donors, but some public TCRs occurred in many. Specificity for CMV antigens was confirmed in vitro for three of the CMV-associated chains. Overall, roughly 160 TCR beta chains were annotated as cytomegalovirus-associated. The authors later found TCR association rates varying by HLA locus, with DRB1 most and HLA-C fewest.

The PCR was carried out with 60 Vbeta primers and 13 Jbeta primers. Generated by immunoSEQ multiplex PCR, the TCRdb table keeps only in-frame clones and is missing some. Its clone listing holds some 180,000 clones. The CDR3 length is 15 residues. The germline V gene has CDR1 SGHRS and CDR2 YFSETQ. Between the trimmed V and J ends, which lost 7 bases and 0 bases, there was a span of 15 bases. Of note for this clone: The antigen remains undetermined.

The TCR comes from a young man in good health and CMV-seronegative. The V call is TRBV5-1, the J call TRBJ2-3; tentatively, D is TRBD1 (5 bases). The specimen was PBMCs. This chain's CDR3 is CASRVSWTSTDTQYF. As DNA, the CDR3 is TGCGCCAGCCGGGTTTCCTGGACAAGCACAGATACGCAGTATTTT.